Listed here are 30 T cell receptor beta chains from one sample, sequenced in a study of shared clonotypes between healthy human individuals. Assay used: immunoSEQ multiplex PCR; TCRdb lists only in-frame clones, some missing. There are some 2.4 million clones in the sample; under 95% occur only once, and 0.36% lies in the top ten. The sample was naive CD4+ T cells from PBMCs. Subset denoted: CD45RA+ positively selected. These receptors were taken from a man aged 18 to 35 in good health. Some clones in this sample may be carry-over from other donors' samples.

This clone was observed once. CDR3 in DNA: TGTGCCAGCAGTTACCTACAGGGACAGAGCTACAATGAGCAGTTCTTC. Its protein product is CASSYLQGQSYNEQFF. The chain carries TRBV6-5 and TRBJ2-1; 7 bases agree with TRBD1. The CDR3 extends over 16 amino acids. The V gene's germline CDR1 is MNHEY and CDR2 SVGAGI. Germline trimming cut 2 bases from V and 3 bases from J; bases unmatched to any gene: 7.

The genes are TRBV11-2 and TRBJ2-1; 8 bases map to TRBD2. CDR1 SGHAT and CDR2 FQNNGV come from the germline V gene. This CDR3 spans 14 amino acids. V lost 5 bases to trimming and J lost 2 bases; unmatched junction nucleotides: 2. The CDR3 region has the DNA TGTGCCAGCAGCCCGGGACTAGCCTACAATGAGCAGTTCTTC. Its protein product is CASSPGLAYNEQFF.

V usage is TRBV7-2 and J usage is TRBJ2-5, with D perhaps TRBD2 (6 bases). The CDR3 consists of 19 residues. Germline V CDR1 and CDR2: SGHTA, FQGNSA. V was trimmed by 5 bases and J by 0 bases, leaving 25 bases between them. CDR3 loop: CASSPAGVVRVSYQETQYF. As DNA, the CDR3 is TGTGCCAGCAGCCCAGCGGGCGTTGTGAGGGTTTCGTACCAAGAGACCCAGTACTTC.

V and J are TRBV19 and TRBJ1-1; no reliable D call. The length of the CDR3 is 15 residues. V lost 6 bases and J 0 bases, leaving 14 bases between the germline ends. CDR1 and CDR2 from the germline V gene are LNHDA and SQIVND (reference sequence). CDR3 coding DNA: TGTGCCAGTAGGGGGAAGGGAACAGTGAACACTGAAGCTTTCTTT. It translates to CASRGKGTVNTEAFF.

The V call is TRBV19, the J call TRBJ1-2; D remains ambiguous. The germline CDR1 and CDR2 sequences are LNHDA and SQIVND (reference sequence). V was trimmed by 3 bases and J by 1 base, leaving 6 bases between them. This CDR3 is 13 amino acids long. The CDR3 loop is CASSMSVNYGYTF. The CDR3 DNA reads TGTGCCAGTAGTATGTCAGTTAACTATGGCTACACCTTC.

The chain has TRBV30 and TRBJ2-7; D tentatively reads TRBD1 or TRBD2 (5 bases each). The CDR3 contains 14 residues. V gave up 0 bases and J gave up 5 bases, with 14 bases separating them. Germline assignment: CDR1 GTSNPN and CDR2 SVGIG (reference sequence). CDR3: CAWSVSLGTHEQYF. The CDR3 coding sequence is TGTGCCTGGAGTGTGTCCCTAGGGACCCACGAGCAGTACTTC.

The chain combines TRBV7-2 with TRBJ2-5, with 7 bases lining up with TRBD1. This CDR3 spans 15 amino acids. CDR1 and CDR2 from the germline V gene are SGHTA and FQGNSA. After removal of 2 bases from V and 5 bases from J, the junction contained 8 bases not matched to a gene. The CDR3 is CASSLSTGAWETQYF. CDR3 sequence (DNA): TGTGCCAGCAGCTTATCAACAGGGGCGTGGGAGACCCAGTACTTC. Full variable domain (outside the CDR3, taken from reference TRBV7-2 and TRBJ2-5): GAGVSQSPSNKVTEKGKDVELRCDPISGHTALYWYRQSLGQGLEFLIYFQGNSAPDKSGLPSDRFSAERTGGSVSTLTIQRTQQEDSAVYLCASSLSTGAWETQYFGPGTRLLVL.

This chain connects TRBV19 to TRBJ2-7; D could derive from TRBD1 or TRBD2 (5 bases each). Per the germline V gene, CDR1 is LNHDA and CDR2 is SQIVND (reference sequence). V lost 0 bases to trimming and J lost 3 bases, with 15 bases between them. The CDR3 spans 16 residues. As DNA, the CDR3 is TGTGCCAGTAGTATAGATGGTGCCTGGGACGTCTACGAGCAGTACTTC. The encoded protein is CASSIDGAWDVYEQYF. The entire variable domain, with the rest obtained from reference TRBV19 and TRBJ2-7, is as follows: DGGITQSPKYLFRKEGQNVTLSCEQNLNHDAMYWYRQDPGQGLRLIYYSQIVNDFQKGDIAEGYSVSREKKESFPLTVTSAQKNPTAFYLCASSIDGAWDVYEQYFGPGTRLTVT.

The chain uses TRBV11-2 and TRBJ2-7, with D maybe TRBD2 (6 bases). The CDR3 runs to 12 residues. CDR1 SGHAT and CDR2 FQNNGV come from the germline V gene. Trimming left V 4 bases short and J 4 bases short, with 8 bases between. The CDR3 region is CASSSRGYEQYF. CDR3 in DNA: TGTGCCAGCAGCTCCCGGGGGTACGAGCAGTACTTC. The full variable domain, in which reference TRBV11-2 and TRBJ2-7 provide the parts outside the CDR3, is EAGVAQSPRYKIIEKRQSVAFWCNPISGHATLYWYQQILGQGPKLLIQFQNNGVVDDSQLPKDRFSAERLKGVDSTLKIQPAKLEDSAVYLCASSSRGYEQYFGPGTRLTVT.

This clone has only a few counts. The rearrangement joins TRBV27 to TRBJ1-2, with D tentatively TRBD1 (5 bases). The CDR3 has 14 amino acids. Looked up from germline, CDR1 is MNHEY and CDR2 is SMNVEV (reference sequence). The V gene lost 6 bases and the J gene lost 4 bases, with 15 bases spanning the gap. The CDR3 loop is CASRAAGTSYGYTF. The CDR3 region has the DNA TGTGCCAGCAGGGCGGCAGGGACTAGCTATGGCTACACCTTC.

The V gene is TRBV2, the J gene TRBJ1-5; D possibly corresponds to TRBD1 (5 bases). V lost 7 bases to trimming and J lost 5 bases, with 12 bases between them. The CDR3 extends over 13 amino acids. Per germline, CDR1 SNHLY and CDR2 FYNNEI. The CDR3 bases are TGTGCCAGCATGTCAGGGTGGGATCAGCCCCAGCATTTT. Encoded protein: CASMSGWDQPQHF.

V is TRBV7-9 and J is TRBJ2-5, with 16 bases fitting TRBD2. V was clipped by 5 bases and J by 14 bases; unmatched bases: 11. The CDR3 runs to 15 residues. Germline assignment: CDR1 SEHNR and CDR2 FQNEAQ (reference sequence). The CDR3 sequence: CASSPGTSGRAMVYF. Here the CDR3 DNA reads TGTGCCAGCAGCCCCGGGACTAGCGGGAGGGCGATGGTCTACTTC.

CDR3 amino acids: CASSPWTGLGTDTQYF. The CDR3 coding sequence is TGCGCCAGCAGCCCGTGGACAGGTCTGGGGACAGATACGCAGTATTTT. J is TRBJ2-3 and V is TRBV5-1; 7 positions agree with TRBD1. Germline V gene data show CDR1 as SGHRS and CDR2 as YFSETQ. J was trimmed by 3 bases and V by 4 bases; bases with no gene match: 11. This CDR3 region has 16 residues.

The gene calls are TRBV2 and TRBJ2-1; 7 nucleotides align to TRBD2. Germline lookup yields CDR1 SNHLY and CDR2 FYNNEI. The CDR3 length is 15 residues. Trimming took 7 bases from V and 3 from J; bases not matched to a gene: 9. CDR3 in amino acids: CASKGWLADYNEQFF. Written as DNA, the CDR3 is TGTGCCAGCAAGGGGTGGCTAGCGGACTACAATGAGCAGTTCTTC.

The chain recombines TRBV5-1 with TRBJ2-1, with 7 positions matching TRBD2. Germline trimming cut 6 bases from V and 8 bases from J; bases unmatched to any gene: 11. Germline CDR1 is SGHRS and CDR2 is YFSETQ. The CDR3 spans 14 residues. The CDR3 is CASMGGSRVDEQFF. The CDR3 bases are TGCGCCAGCATGGGCGGGAGCAGGGTGGATGAGCAGTTCTTC. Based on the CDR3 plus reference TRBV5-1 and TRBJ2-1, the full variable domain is KAGVTQTPRYLIKTRGQQVTLSCSPISGHRSVSWYQQTPGQGLQFLFEYFSETQRNKGNFPGRFSGRQFSNSRSEMNVSTLELGDSALYLCASMGGSRVDEQFFGPGTRLTVL.

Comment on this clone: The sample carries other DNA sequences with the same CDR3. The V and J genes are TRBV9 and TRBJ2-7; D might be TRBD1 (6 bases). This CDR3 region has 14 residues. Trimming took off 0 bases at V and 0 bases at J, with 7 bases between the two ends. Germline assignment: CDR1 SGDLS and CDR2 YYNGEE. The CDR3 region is CASSVVGASYEQYF. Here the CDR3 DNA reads TGTGCCAGCAGCGTAGTGGGGGCCTCCTACGAGCAGTACTTC.

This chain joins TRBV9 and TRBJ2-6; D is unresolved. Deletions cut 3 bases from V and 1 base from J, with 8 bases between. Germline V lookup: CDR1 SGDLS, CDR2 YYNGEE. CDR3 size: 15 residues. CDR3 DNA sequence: TGTGCCAGCAGCGCCGACGGATCTGGGGCCAACGTCCTGACTTTC. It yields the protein CASSADGSGANVLTF.

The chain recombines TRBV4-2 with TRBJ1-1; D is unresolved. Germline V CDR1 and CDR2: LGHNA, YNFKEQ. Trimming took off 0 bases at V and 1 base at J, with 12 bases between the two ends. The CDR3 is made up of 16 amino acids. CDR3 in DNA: TGTGCCAGCAGCCAAGATAAACTGGGCAGGAACACTGAAGCTTTCTTT. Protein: CASSQDKLGRNTEAFF.

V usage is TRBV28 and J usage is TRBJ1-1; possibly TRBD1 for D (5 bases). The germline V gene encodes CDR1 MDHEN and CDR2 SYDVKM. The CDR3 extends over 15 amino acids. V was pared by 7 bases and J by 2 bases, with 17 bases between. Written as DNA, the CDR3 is TGTGCCAGCACCCAAGGCGGGGGGGTCAACACTGAAGCTTTCTTT. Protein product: CASTQGGGVNTEAFF.

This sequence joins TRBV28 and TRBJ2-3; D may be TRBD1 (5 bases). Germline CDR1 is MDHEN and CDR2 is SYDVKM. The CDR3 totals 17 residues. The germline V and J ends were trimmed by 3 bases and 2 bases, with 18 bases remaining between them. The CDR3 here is CASSLAGHSWLTDTQYF. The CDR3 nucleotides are TGTGCCAGCAGTTTGGCAGGGCATTCTTGGCTCACAGATACGCAGTATTTT.

The CDR3 loop is CASSDPRTGWLAGELFF. CDR3 DNA: TGTGCCAGCAGCGACCCTAGGACAGGGTGGCTAGCCGGGGAGCTGTTTTTT. The chain links TRBV9 to TRBJ2-2; 8 nucleotides line up with TRBD1. CDR3 length: 17 residues. After removal of 3 bases from V and 6 bases from J, the junction contained 13 bases not matched to a gene. Germline V lookup: CDR1 SGDLS, CDR2 YYNGEE.

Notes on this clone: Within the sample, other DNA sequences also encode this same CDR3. The CDR3 region is CASSPENEQFF. The CDR3 bases are TGTGCCAGCTCACCAGAGAATGAGCAGTTCTTC. V usage is TRBV18 and J usage is TRBJ2-1, with D unclear. Germline assignment: CDR1 KGHSH and CDR2 LQKENI. The V and J ends lost 2 bases and 7 bases respectively, with 3 bases between them. This CDR3 is built from 11 residues.

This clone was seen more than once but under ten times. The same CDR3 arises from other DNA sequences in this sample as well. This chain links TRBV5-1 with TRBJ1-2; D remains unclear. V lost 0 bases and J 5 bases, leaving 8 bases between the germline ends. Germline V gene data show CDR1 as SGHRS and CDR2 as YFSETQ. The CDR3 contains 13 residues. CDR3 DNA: TGCGCCAGCAGCTTGGAGGGAGGATATGGCTACACCTTC. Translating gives CASSLEGGYGYTF.

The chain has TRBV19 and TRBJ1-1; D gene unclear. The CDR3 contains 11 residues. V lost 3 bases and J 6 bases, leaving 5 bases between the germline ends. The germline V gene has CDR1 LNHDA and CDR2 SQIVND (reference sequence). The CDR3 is CASSILAEAFF. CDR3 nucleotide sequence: TGTGCCAGTAGTATTCTTGCTGAAGCTTTCTTT. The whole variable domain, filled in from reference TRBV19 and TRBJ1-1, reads DGGITQSPKYLFRKEGQNVTLSCEQNLNHDAMYWYRQDPGQGLRLIYYSQIVNDFQKGDIAEGYSVSREKKESFPLTVTSAQKNPTAFYLCASSILAEAFFGQGTRLTVV.

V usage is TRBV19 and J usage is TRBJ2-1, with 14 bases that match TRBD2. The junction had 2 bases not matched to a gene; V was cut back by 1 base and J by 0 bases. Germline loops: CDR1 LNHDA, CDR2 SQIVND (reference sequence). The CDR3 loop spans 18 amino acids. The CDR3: CASSIGLAGGSSYNEQFF. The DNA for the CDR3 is TGTGCCAGTAGTATAGGACTAGCGGGAGGGAGCTCCTACAATGAGCAGTTCTTC.

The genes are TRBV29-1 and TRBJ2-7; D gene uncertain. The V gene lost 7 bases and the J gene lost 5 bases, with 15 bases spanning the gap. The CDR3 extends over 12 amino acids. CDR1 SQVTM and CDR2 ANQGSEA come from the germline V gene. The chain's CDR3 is CSATGMYDEQYF. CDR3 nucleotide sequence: TGCAGCGCGACTGGGATGTACGACGAGCAGTACTTC.

CDR3 sequence: CASSFPGRQRAFF. The CDR3 coding sequence is TGTGCCAGCAGTTTCCCGGGACGGCAGAGGGCTTTCTTT. The chain combines TRBV6-6 with TRBJ1-1, with D possibly matching TRBD1 (5 bases). V dropped 4 bases and J dropped 11 bases, with 17 bases sitting between them. The CDR3 totals 13 residues. Germline V gene sequence: CDR1 MNHNY, CDR2 SVGAGI (reference sequence).

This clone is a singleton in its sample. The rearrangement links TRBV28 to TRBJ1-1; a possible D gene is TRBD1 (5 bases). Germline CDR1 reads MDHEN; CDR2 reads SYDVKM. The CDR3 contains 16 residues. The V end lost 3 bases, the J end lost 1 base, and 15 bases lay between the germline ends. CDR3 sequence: CASSFFRGSWNTEAFF. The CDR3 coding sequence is TGTGCCAGCAGTTTCTTTAGGGGATCGTGGAACACTGAAGCTTTCTTT.

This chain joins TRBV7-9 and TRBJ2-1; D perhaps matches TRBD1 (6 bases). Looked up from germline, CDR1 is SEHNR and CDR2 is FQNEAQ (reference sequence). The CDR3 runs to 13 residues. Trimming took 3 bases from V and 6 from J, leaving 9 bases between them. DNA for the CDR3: TGTGCCAGCAGCTTGGGGGCAACCAATGAGCAGTTCTTC. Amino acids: CASSLGATNEQFF.

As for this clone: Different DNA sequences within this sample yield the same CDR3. The CDR3 sequence: CASSLLLDTQYF. CDR3 DNA sequence: TGTGCCAGCAGCTTATTACTCGATACGCAGTATTTT. The chain links TRBV7-2 to TRBJ2-3; D is unresolved. The CDR3 has 12 residues. Trimming took off 2 bases at V and 6 bases at J, with 6 bases between the two ends. CDR1 and CDR2 from the germline V gene are SGHTA and FQGNSA.